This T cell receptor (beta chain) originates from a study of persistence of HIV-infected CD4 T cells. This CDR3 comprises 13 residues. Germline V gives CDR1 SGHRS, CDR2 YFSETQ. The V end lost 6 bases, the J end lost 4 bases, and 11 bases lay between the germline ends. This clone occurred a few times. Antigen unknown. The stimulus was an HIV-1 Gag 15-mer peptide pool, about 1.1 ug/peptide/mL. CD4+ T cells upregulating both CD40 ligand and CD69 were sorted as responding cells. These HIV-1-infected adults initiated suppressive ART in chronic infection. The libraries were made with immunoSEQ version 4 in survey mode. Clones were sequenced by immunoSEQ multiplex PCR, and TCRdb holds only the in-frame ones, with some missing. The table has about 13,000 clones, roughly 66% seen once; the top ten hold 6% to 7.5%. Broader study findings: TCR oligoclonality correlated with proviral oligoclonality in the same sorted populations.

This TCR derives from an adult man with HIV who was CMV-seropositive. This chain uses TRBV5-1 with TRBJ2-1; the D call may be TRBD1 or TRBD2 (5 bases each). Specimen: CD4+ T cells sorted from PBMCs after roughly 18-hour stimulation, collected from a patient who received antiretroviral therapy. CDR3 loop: CASTGSGYNEQFF. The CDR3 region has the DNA TGCGCCAGCACAGGGAGTGGATACAATGAGCAGTTCTTC.